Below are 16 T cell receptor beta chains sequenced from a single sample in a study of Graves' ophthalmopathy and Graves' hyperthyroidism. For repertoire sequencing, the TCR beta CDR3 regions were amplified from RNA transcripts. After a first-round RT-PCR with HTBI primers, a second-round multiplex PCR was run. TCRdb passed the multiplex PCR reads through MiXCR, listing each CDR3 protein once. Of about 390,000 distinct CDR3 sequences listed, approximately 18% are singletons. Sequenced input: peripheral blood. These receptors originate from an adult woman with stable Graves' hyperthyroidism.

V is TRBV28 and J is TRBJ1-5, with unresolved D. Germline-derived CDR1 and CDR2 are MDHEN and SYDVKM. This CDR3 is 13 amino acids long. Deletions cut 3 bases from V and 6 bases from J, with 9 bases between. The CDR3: CASSFAPGQPQHF. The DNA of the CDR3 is TGTGCCAGCAGTTTTGCCCCGGGTCAGCCCCAGCATTTT.

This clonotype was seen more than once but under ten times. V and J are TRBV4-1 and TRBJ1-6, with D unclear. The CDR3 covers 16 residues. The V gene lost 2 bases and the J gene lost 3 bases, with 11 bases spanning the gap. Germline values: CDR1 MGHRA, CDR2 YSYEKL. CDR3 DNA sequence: TGCGCCAGCAGCCAAAAAGGGTTAAACTATAATTCACCCCTCCACTTT. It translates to CASSQKGLNYNSPLHF.

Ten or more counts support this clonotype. The CDR3 region has the DNA TGTGCCAGCAGTTTAGATGTACAGAACACTGAAGCTTTCTTT. Its protein is CASSLDVQNTEAFF. The V call is TRBV12-3 or TRBV12-4, the J call TRBJ1-1, with D uncertain. The CDR3 is made up of 14 amino acids. V was trimmed by 1 base and J by 1 base, leaving 7 bases between them.

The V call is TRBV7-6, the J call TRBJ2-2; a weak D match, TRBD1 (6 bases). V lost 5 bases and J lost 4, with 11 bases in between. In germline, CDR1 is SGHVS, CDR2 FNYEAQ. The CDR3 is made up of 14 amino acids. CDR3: CASSNKGGTGELFF. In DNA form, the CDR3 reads TGTGCCAGCAGCAATAAAGGGGGCACCGGGGAGCTGTTTTTT.

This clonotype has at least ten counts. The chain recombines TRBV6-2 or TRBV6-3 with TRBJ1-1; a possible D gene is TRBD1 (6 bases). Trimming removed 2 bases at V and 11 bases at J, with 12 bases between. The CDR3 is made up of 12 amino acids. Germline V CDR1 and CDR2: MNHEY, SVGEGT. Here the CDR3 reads CASSYVGALAFF. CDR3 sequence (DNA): TGTGCCAGCAGTTACGTGGGGGCTTTGGCTTTCTTT.

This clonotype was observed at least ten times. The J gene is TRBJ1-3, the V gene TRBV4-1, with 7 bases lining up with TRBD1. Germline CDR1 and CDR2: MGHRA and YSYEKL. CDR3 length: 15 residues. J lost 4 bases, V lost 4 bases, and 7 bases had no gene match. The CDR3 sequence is CASSLDRAPGNTIYF. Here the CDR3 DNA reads TGCGCCAGCAGCCTCGACAGGGCCCCGGGAAACACCATATATTTT.

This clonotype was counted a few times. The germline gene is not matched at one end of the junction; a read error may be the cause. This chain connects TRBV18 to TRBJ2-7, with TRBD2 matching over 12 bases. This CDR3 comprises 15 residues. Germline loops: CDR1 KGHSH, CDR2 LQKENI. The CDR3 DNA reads TGTGCCAGCTCACCCGGCGGACTAGCGGGGTACGGGCAGTACTTC. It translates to CASSPGGLAGYGQYF.

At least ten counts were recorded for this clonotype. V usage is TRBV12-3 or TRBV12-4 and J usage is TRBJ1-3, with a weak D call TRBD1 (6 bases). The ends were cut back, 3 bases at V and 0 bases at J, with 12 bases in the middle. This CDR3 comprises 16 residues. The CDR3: CASSFYRVNSGNTIYF. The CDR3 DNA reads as TGTGCCAGCAGTTTTTACAGGGTTAACTCTGGAAACACCATATATTTT.

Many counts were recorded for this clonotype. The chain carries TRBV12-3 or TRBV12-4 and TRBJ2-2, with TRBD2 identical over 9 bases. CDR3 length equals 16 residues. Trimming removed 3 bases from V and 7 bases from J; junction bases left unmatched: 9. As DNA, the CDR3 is TGTGCCAGCAGTTTTTTGGAGGCTAGCGGGGACGGGGAGCTGTTTTTT. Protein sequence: CASSFLEASGDGELFF.

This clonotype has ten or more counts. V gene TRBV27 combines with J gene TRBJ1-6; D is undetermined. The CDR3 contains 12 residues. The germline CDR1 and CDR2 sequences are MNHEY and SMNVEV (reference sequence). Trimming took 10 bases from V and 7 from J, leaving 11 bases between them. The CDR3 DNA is TGTGCCACACGGACGGGAAATTCACCCCTCCACTTT. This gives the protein CATRTGNSPLHF.

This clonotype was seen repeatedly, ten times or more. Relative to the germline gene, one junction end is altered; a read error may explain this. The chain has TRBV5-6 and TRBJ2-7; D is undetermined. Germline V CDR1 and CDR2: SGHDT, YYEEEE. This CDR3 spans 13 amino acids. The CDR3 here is CASSPGASHEQYF. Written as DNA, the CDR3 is TGTGCCAGCAGCCCCGGCGCCTCCCACGAGCAGTACTTC. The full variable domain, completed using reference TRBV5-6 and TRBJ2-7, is DAGVTQSPTHLIKTRGQQVTLRCSPKSGHDTVSWYQQALGQGPQFIFQYYEEEERQRGNFPDRFSGHQFPNYSSELNVNALLLGDSALYLCASSPGASHEQYFGPGTRLTVT.

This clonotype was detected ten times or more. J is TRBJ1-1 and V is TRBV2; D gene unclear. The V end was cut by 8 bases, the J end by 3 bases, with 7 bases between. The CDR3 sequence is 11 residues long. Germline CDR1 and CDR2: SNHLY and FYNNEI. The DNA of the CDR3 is TGTGCCAGCCGCTACGACACTGAAGCTTTCTTT. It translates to CASRYDTEAFF.

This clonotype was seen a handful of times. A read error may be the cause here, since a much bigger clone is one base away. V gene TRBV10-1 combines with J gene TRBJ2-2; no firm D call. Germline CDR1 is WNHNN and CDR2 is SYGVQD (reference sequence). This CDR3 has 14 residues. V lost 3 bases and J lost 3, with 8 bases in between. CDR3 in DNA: TGCGCCAGCAGTGACAGTACGCACACCGGGGAGCTGTTTTTT. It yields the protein CASSDSTHTGELFF.

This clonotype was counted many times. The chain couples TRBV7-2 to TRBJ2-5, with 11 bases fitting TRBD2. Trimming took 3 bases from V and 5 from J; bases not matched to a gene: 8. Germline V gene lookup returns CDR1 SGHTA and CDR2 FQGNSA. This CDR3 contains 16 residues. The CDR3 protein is CASSFGSGRAGETQYF. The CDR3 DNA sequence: TGTGCCAGCAGCTTTGGTAGCGGGAGGGCCGGGGAGACCCAGTACTTC. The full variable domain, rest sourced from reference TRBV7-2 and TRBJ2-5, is GAGVSQSPSNKVTEKGKDVELRCDPISGHTALYWYRQSLGQGLEFLIYFQGNSAPDKSGLPSDRFSAERTGGSVSTLTIQRTQQEDSAVYLCASSFGSGRAGETQYFGPGTRLLVL.

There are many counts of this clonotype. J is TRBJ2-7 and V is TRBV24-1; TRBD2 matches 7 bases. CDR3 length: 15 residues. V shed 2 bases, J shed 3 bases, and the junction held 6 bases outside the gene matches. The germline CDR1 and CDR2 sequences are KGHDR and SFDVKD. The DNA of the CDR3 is TGTGCCACCAGTGATTCTGGGGGAGGGTTCTACGAGCAGTACTTC. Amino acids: CATSDSGGGFYEQYF.

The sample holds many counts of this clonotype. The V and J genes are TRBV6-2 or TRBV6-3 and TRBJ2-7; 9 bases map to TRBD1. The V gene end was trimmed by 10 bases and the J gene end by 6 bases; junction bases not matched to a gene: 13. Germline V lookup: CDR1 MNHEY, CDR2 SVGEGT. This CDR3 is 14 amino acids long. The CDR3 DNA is TGTGCCACCTCCGGGACAGGGATCATCGTCGAGCAGTACTTC. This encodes CATSGTGIIVEQYF.